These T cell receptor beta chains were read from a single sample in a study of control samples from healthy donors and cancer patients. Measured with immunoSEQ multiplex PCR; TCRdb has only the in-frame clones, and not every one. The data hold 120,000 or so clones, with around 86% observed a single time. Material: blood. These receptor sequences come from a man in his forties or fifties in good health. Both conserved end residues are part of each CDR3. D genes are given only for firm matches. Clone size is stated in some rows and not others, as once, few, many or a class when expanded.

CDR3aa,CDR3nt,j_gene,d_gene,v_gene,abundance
CASSYQTGYTF,TGTGCCAGCAGCTACCAAACGGGCTACACCTTC,TRBJ1-2,NA,TRBV5-6,NA
CARSPTGQGADTGELFF,TGTGCCAGAAGCCCGACCGGACAGGGGGCTGACACCGGGGAGCTGTTTTTT,TRBJ2-2,TRBD1,TRBV5-3,NA
CASSLVRGGLQETQYF,TGTGCCAGCAGCTTAGTTCGGGGGGGCCTGCAAGAGACCCAGTACTTC,TRBJ2-5,TRBD2,TRBV7-2,once
CASSWDARNYGYTF,TGTGCCAGCTCATGGGACGCCCGAAACTATGGCTACACCTTC,TRBJ1-2,NA,TRBV18,few
CSASRRAPRAQHF,TGCAGTGCTAGTCGGAGGGCCCCCCGAGCCCAGCATTTT,TRBJ1-5,NA,TRBV20-1,NA
CASSLEAGYTEAFF,TGCGCCAGCAGCTTGGAGGCGGGGTACACTGAAGCTTTCTTT,TRBJ1-1,NA,TRBV5-1,NA
CASSLGTGAVNTGELFF,TGTGCCAGCAGCTTAGGAACAGGGGCGGTCAACACCGGGGAGCTGTTTTTT,TRBJ2-2,TRBD1,TRBV7-8,NA
CASSLAVDSPLHF,TGTGCCAGCAGTCTGGCAGTTGATTCACCCCTCCACTTT,TRBJ1-6,NA,TRBV11-3,NA
CATSGTGPSSYNEQFF,TGTGCCACCAGTGGGACAGGGCCGAGCTCCTACAATGAGCAGTTCTTC,TRBJ2-1,TRBD1,TRBV24-1,NA
CASGLLGGDEAFF,TGTGCTAGTGGTTTGTTGGGCGGAGATGAAGCTTTCTTT,TRBJ1-1,NA,TRBV12-5,NA